This is a list of T cell receptor beta chains from one sample in a study of molecular identifiers for immune sequencing clone quantification. From the PCR reads, TCRdb called clonotypes with MiXCR, one entry per CDR3 protein. Here the sample spans about 640,000 distinct CDR3 sequences, just under 20% being singletons. The sequenced sample consisted of naive CD8+ T cells from blood, with Jurkat cell RNA spiked in. Every receptor here comes from a human donor in good health. Some libraries in this study had Jurkat cell RNA spiked in. Both conserved end residues are part of each CDR3. The D gene is left open where the match is weak. Size values are once, few and many counts, or a class for expanded clones, and some rows have none.

d_call: -
j_call: TRBJ2-1
clone_size: -
cdr3_length: 17
v_call: TRBV20-1
cdr3_nt: TGCAGTGTTAGAGATCCGAAGGCAGGGACGAGGTACAATGAGCAGTTCTTC
cdr3_aa: CSVRDPKAGTRYNEQFF

d_call: -
j_call: TRBJ1-3
clone_size: many
cdr3_length: 16
v_call: TRBV4-2
cdr3_nt: TGTGCCAGCAGCCTAGACAGGCTGAGCTCTGGAAACACCATATATTTT
cdr3_aa: CASSLDRLSSGNTIYF

d_call: TRBD1
j_call: TRBJ2-7
clone_size: many
cdr3_length: 14
v_call: TRBV5-5
cdr3_nt: TGTGCCAGCAGCTTGTACGACAGGGCCTACGAGCAGTACTTC
cdr3_aa: CASSLYDRAYEQYF

d_call: TRBD1
j_call: TRBJ1-5
clone_size: many
cdr3_length: 16
v_call: TRBV6-5
cdr3_nt: TGTGCCAGCAGCAGACGGGGGCAGGGGGCGGATCAGCCCCAGCATTTT
cdr3_aa: CASSRRGQGADQPQHF

d_call: -
j_call: TRBJ2-3
clone_size: -
cdr3_length: 16
v_call: TRBV3-2
cdr3_nt: TGTGCCAGCAGACACCAGGTCCCCCAGGACACAGATACGCAGTATTTT
cdr3_aa: CASRHQVPQDTDTQYF

d_call: -
j_call: TRBJ1-1
clone_size: many
cdr3_length: 15
v_call: TRBV7-2
cdr3_nt: TGTGCCAGCAGACCAGACAGAAGCATGAACACTGAAGCTTTCTTT
cdr3_aa: CASRPDRSMNTEAFF

d_call: TRBD2
j_call: TRBJ2-3
clone_size: -
cdr3_length: 16
v_call: TRBV15
cdr3_nt: TGTGCCACCAGCAACCCACTAGCGGGAGGGCCAGATACGCAGTATTTT
cdr3_aa: CATSNPLAGGPDTQYF

d_call: -
j_call: TRBJ1-5
clone_size: many
cdr3_length: 12
v_call: TRBV6-4
cdr3_nt: TGTGCCAACCTACAGGGTTTTCAGCCCCAGCATTTT
cdr3_aa: CANLQGFQPQHF

d_call: TRBD1
j_call: TRBJ1-5
clone_size: few
cdr3_length: 16
v_call: TRBV27
cdr3_nt: TGTGCCAGCAGTCCAGGGGGGGCATATAGCAATCAGCCCCAGCATTTT
cdr3_aa: CASSPGGAYSNQPQHF

d_call: TRBD2
j_call: TRBJ2-7
clone_size: many
cdr3_length: 17
v_call: TRBV9
cdr3_nt: TGTGCCAGCAGCGTACTGCAGCGGGGGGGGAGCTCCTACGAGCAGTACTTC
cdr3_aa: CASSVLQRGGSSYEQYF

d_call: -
j_call: TRBJ2-3
clone_size: many
cdr3_length: 15
v_call: TRBV7-9
cdr3_nt: TGTGCCAGCAGCTTAGTACAGGAGAGGACAGATACGCAGTATTTT
cdr3_aa: CASSLVQERTDTQYF

d_call: -
j_call: TRBJ2-3
clone_size: many
cdr3_length: 16
v_call: TRBV18
cdr3_nt: TGTGCCAGCTCACCGAGAATGACTCGAGGGGCAGATACGCAGTATTTT
cdr3_aa: CASSPRMTRGADTQYF

d_call: TRBD1
j_call: TRBJ1-6
clone_size: many
cdr3_length: 16
v_call: TRBV12-3/TRBV12-4
cdr3_nt: TGTGCCAGCAGCCGGACAGGGAGCTCCTATAATTCACCCCTCCACTTT
cdr3_aa: CASSRTGSSYNSPLHF

d_call: -
j_call: TRBJ1-3
clone_size: many
cdr3_length: 15
v_call: TRBV28
cdr3_nt: TGTGCCAGCAGCAGGGACATGTTACCTGGAAACACCATATATTTT
cdr3_aa: CASSRDMLPGNTIYF

d_call: -
j_call: TRBJ2-3
clone_size: many
cdr3_length: 16
v_call: TRBV7-2
cdr3_nt: TGTGCCAGCAGCCCCGAGGAGCCTTGGAGCACAGATACGCAGTATTTT
cdr3_aa: CASSPEEPWSTDTQYF

d_call: -
j_call: TRBJ2-7
clone_size: many
cdr3_length: 15
v_call: TRBV11-2
cdr3_nt: TGTGCCAGCAGCCCCCTGCAGGTTAGCTCCTACGAGCAGTACTTC
cdr3_aa: CASSPLQVSSYEQYF

d_call: TRBD1
j_call: TRBJ2-7
clone_size: many
cdr3_length: 12
v_call: TRBV6-2/TRBV6-3
cdr3_nt: TGTGCCAGCAGCTCGGACAGGCCCGAGCAGTACTTC
cdr3_aa: CASSSDRPEQYF

d_call: -
j_call: TRBJ1-3
clone_size: few
cdr3_length: 14
v_call: TRBV6-5
cdr3_nt: TGTGCCAGCAGTTACAGGGTCTATGGAAACACCATATATTTT
cdr3_aa: CASSYRVYGNTIYF

d_call: -
j_call: TRBJ2-6
clone_size: few
cdr3_length: 15
v_call: TRBV6-5
cdr3_nt: TGTGCCAGCGGGTTAGAGGGATCTGGGGCCAACGTCCTGACTTTC
cdr3_aa: CASGLEGSGANVLTF

d_call: -
j_call: TRBJ2-7
clone_size: few
cdr3_length: 12
v_call: TRBV6-5
cdr3_nt: TGTGCCAGCAGTCGCGACAGTCACGAGCAGTACTTC
cdr3_aa: CASSRDSHEQYF

d_call: -
j_call: TRBJ1-4
clone_size: few
cdr3_length: 16
v_call: TRBV27
cdr3_nt: TGTGCCAGCAGTTTATCTGTGGGGTCCCAGTTTGAAAAACTGTTTTTT
cdr3_aa: CASSLSVGSQFEKLFF

d_call: TRBD1
j_call: TRBJ1-2
clone_size: many
cdr3_length: 15
v_call: TRBV14
cdr3_nt: TGTGCCAGCAGCCAAAGTGGACAGGTTGTCTATGGCTACACCTTC
cdr3_aa: CASSQSGQVVYGYTF

d_call: -
j_call: TRBJ2-5
clone_size: many
cdr3_length: 17
v_call: TRBV6-2/TRBV6-3
cdr3_nt: TGTGCCAGCAGTTACTCGATAGGCCAAGACAACCAAGAGACCCAGTACTTC
cdr3_aa: CASSYSIGQDNQETQYF

d_call: -
j_call: TRBJ2-2
clone_size: few
cdr3_length: 17
v_call: TRBV4-3
cdr3_nt: TGCGCCAGCAGCCAAGATCCCGGGCGTACGAACACCGGGGAGCTGTTTTTT
cdr3_aa: CASSQDPGRTNTGELFF

d_call: TRBD1
j_call: TRBJ1-3
clone_size: many
cdr3_length: 15
v_call: TRBV7-6
cdr3_nt: TGTGCCAGCAGCTTAGCGGGGACAGGCGGAAACACCATATATTTT
cdr3_aa: CASSLAGTGGNTIYF

d_call: TRBD2
j_call: TRBJ2-1
clone_size: few
cdr3_length: 16
v_call: TRBV11-2
cdr3_nt: TGTGCCAGCAGCTTAAGGGAGGGTGAAGTTGTGGATGAGCAGTTCTTC
cdr3_aa: CASSLREGEVVDEQFF

d_call: -
j_call: TRBJ2-5
clone_size: -
cdr3_length: 15
v_call: TRBV3-1
cdr3_nt: TGTGCCAGCAGACAAGGGGGGCTCGGGCAAGAGACCCAGTACTTC
cdr3_aa: CASRQGGLGQETQYF

d_call: TRBD2
j_call: TRBJ2-7
clone_size: few
cdr3_length: 16
v_call: TRBV20-1
cdr3_nt: TGCAGTGCTAGAGAAGGGACTAGCGGGAGGGCGTACGAGCAGTACTTC
cdr3_aa: CSAREGTSGRAYEQYF